The present TCR beta chain was sequenced within a study of blood T cell repertoires in COVID-19. Methods used by the authors: Using reference gene primer amplification, nucleated cell counts were estimated. Measured with immunoSEQ multiplex PCR; TCRdb has only the in-frame clones, and not every one. The D gene and trimming were derived from the DNA, and the V and J assignments and clone size from that table. This table holds some 260,000 clones, 88% found once. The germline V gene has CDR1 SNHLY and CDR2 FYNNEI. This CDR3 region has 12 residues. Trimming shortened V by 6 bases and J by 9 bases, and 15 bases separated the two germline ends.

J is TRBJ2-7 and V is TRBV2; tentative D call: TRBD2 (6 bases). Sequencing was carried out using peripheral blood. The clonotype was recovered from a woman in her 40s who had recovered from COVID-19. The CDR3 spells CASREGPRGQYF. As DNA, the CDR3 is TGTGCCAGCAGGGAGGGACCCCGCGGGCAGTACTTC. Filled out from reference TRBV2 and TRBJ2-7, the complete variable domain reads EPEVTQTPSHQVTQMGQEVILRCVPISNHLYFYWYRQILGQKVEFLVSFYNNEISEKSEIFDDQFSVERPDGSNFTLKIRSTKLEDSAMYFCASREGPRGQYFGPGTRLTVT.